This T cell receptor beta chain was identified in a study of T cells after yellow fever vaccination. Turning to the study itself: Any fraction with a low cell number was prepared using SMART-Seq v4 Ultra Low Input.

Study-wide points: Re-detected after boosting: most primary clones, 96% of CD4 and roughly 90% of CD8. Abundant bulk-derived clonotypes could contaminate FACS-sorted repertoires.

As concerns this clonotype: Its target is unknown.

Germline CDR1 and CDR2: MGHRA and YSYEKL. Between the trimmed V and J ends, which lost 1 base and 10 bases, there was a span of 14 bases. This CDR3 has 15 amino acids. 5'RACE template switching generated TCR cDNA, adding a universal primer site and UMIs. From the 5' RACE reads, TCRdb called clonotypes with MiXCR, one entry per CDR3 protein. The profile shows 300,000 to 400,000 distinct CDR3 sequences, around 12% of them singletons. The source is a man between 18 and 29 years old who received the YFV17D yellow fever vaccine. The rearrangement links TRBV4-1 to TRBJ1-6; D gene unclear. The source material was CD4+ T cells sorted from PBMCs, sampled 15 days after the yellow fever booster vaccination. The CDR3 region has the DNA TGCGCCAGCAGCCAAGGTTCAAACACGCGGTCACCCCTCCACTTT. Protein product: CASSQGSNTRSPLHF.